This T cell receptor (beta chain) came from a study of blood T cells in healthy people across ages. Sample donors were healthy Caucasian individuals that came from Russia, aged roughly 6 to 90. Every donor contributed 7.5 to 10 milliliters of peripheral blood by blood draw. Researchers isolated at least 6.5 million PBMCs per sample. A J-beta primer mix and a sample-barcoded 5' primer were used in a second PCR of roughly 7 to 12 cycles. Every sample returned 2.5 million or more CDR3-containing paired-end reads. TCRdb re-derived calls from the 5' RACE reads in MiXCR, one entry per CDR3 protein. The sample has 1.8 million or so distinct CDR3 sequences; about two fifths are singletons. This clonotype has just a few counts. With a much larger clone just one base away, this may be a read error. Losses at the gene ends were 3 bases for V and 0 bases for J; bases not matched to a gene: 9. This CDR3 has 19 residues. CDR1 LGHNA and CDR2 YSLEER come from the germline V gene.

The source is a human donor in good health. The rearrangement links TRBV4-3 to TRBJ2-6; the match to TRBD1 covers 9 bases. Sequences were obtained from blood. The CDR3 is CASSHGQGPYGSGANVLTF. The CDR3 nucleotides are TGCGCCAGCAGCCACGGACAGGGGCCCTACGGCTCTGGGGCCAACGTCCTGACTTTC.